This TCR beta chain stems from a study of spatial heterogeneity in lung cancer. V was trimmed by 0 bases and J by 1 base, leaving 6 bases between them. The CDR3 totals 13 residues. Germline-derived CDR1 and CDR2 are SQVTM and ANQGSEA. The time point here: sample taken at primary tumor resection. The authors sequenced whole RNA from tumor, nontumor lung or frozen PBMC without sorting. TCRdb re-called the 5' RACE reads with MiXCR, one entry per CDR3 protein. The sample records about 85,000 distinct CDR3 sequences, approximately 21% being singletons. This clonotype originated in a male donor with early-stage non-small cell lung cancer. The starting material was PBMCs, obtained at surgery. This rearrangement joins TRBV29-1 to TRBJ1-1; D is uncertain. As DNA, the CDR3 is TGCAGCGTTGAAGAGGGGTGGAACACTGAAGCTTTCTTT. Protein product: CSVEEGWNTEAFF.